This T cell receptor beta chain was retrieved from a study of cytomegalovirus exposure and HLA in healthy donors (dated by TCRdb to the late 2010s). Study-level background: According to an earlier analysis of a few hundred of the donors, about 170 million T cells yielded roughly 100 million unique TCR beta sequences and approximately 300 Gb of sequence data. About 330 gigabases of sequencing data and roughly 80 million unique TCR sequences made up an early release that covered approximately 650 HLA-typed donors. Among the roughly 430 genotyped donors, approximately 77% belonged to the genetic ancestry cluster associated with self-reported Caucasian donors. The aim of the study was to test whether cataloging public T cell receptors could identify signatures of past pathogen exposure. Using immunosequencing, the study profiled T cell repertoires from 666 subjects and related those repertoires to cytomegalovirus serostatus. Besides the first cohort of 550 to 750 subjects, a separate validation cohort made up of roughly 120 different subjects was used. To predict cytomegalovirus infection status, the study brought together high-throughput TCR immunosequencing, statistical association of individual TCRs with disease status, and machine learning. A later analysis re-analyzed previously published TCR beta repertoires from about 600 donors and added high-resolution HLA genotyping to study TCR occurrence patterns. Rather than using new phenotypic data, the later analysis identified candidate immune exposures from TCR beta sequences and from how often those sequences occurred across donors. In an earlier analysis of more than 550 of the donors, high-throughput TCR beta sequencing was used to judge whether each TCR beta V gene segment behaved as functional or pseudogenic. Donor age, sex, ethnicity and CMV serostatus were collected together with the repertoire data. A later genetic analysis used genome-wide SNP genotypes for about 55% of the 666 donors, treating that subset as a discovery cohort. All discovery cohort repertoires had been generated using a single sequencing platform. Class I and class II HLA loci were covered by the typing at four-digit resolution. Typing coverage varied by locus: roughly 629-640 donors for A, B, C, DRB1 and DQB1; roughly 520 for DQA1; approximately 570 for DPA1; 400 to 480 for DPB1. Roughly five DR-DQ haplotypes were handled as single units for association and clustering, since linkage in the cohort was strong. On average, roughly 240,000 unique TCR beta nucleotide sequences were sequenced per donor among 398 genotyped donors of the cohort, with roughly a sixth of those sequences being non-productive. Paper-wide results and their limitations: Because counts were too low, roughly 18 rarely observed V segments, including chromosome 9 orphons, were left out of the earlier analysis of a few hundred of the donors. Because HLA typing was missing for some donors at each locus, association tests included only the typed subset. Cytomegalovirus status was reported to be diagnosed by the classifier with high specificity and sensitivity in both the original and validation cohorts. The study gave a list of 150 to 200 TCR beta chains associated with cytomegalovirus. Broadly in line with IMGT annotations, most TCR beta V segments showed up in productive rearrangements about 87% or about 30% of the time in an earlier analysis of around 550 of the donors. Most CMV-associated TCR beta chains appeared to be HLA-restricted in a later analysis, and the HLA associations seemed to be driven largely by CMV exposure. Three of the identified cytomegalovirus-associated TCR beta chains were confirmed in vitro to be specific for cytomegalovirus antigens. Compared with equally common non-associated chains, HLA-associated TCR beta chains in a later analysis were more clonally expanded and had lower generation probabilities. Correlated functional status among segregating V segments might reflect linkage disequilibrium, but an unknown experimental factor could not be ruled out. Some IMGT-functional V segments, including TRBV6-2 and TRBV6-3, could not be distinguished by the 87-base-pair reads and were therefore excluded. This cohort had only TCR beta chains sequenced, and the lack of alpha or paired-chain data limited which features could be detected. In a later analysis, several top co-occurrence clusters were reported to appear linked to parvovirus B19, influenza, CMV and Epstein-Barr virus. A cluster of highly shared sequence variants was judged likely to represent a technical artifact of the sequencing pipeline. While some public TCRs were present in many individuals, most TCR sequences turned up only very rarely across donors. Specific HLA alleles were associated with some 15,000 TCR beta sequences at a false discovery rate of 0.05 in a later analysis. In a later analysis, TCR association rates were found to vary across HLA loci, with the most associated TCRs seen for DRB1 alleles and the fewest for HLA-C alleles. Assigning TCR associations to individual alleles was difficult when HLA alleles, especially DR and DQ, strongly co-occurred. A later genetic analysis reported fewer N-insertions in productive TCRs among donors in an Asian-associated ancestry cluster than the roughly 620-donor mean. For the cohort, immune exposure information was limited to CMV serostatus. The authors suggested that the approach could potentially be generalized to other disease states and immunological phenotypes. A further reported finding was that TCR beta sequences accurately predicted the HLA-A and HLA-B alleles for most subjects in the first cohort. Presence/absence analyses assumed roughly uniform sequencing depth across donors, an assumption that may not hold. In a later genetic analysis, a missense DCLRE1C variant was associated with V-gene and J-gene trimming of TCR beta chains, and the association was replicated in an independent cohort.

The protocol used for the library was the immunoSEQ multiplex PCR assay. The multiplex PCR relied on a mix of 60 forward primers for TCR Vbeta segments and 13 reverse primers for TCR Jbeta segments. A multiplex PCR assay on genomic DNA amplified the CDR3 region of rearranged TCR beta genes. The amplified TCR beta libraries were sequenced on the Illumina HiSeq System as 87-base-pair reads. Turning to the authors' computational methods: In a later analysis, around 80 million unique TCR beta chains were counted across the roughly 610 repertoires, and about 9.9 million of these chains were shared by at least two donors. To remove PCR and sequencing errors, raw reads were error-corrected and collapsed into unique sequences using a nearest-neighbor algorithm that merged closely related sequences. V, D and J gene segments were assigned by aligning CDR3 sequences to IMGT reference sequences. For a sequence to be retained, a match of at least six nucleotides was required to both a V gene segment and a J gene segment. Rearrangements were called productive when the CDR3 lacked stop codons and stayed in frame with V and J; all others were non-productive. Following IMGT convention, CDR3 was defined as the stretch from the second conserved V-encoded cysteine to the conserved J-encoded phenylalanine. The earlier analysis of more than 450 of the donors excluded sequences that lacked an unambiguous match to a single V gene segment. An earlier analysis of a few hundred of the donors classified V segments as functional when productive rearrangements were above 56.7% and as segregating when the standard deviation between donors was above 5%. A statistical classification framework was built to diagnose cytomegalovirus status from the catalog of TCR beta chain sequences. A later analysis assigned V and J genes by comparing TCR nucleotide sequences with IMGT/GENE-DB human TR gene sequences. In a later analysis, CDR3 sequences and most-parsimonious VDJ recombination scenarios were assigned using the TCRdist pipeline. A later analysis defined each TCR beta chain by its CDR3 amino acid sequence plus V-gene family, and excluded reads lacking a unique V-gene family. A later analysis removed 500 to 650 highly shared, low-generation-probability nucleotide sequences to deal with suspected cross-contamination and a sequencing artifact. A later analysis calculated a clonal expansion index for each public chain from normalized within-repertoire ranks of inferred template counts. A later analysis computed generation probabilities with a VDJ recombination model fitted to out-of-frame rearrangements, and checked the results against IGoR. In a later analysis, hypergeometric tests were used to score TCR-TCR, TCR-HLA and TCR-CMV co-occurrence, with a repertoire-size bias correction applied to TCR pairs. False discovery rates were estimated in a later analysis by permuting HLA or CMV assignments 20 times. In a later analysis, co-occurring TCRs were grouped using DBSCAN, with TCRdist sequence similarity added in when clustering inside HLA-allele-positive subsets. Repertoires with fewer than 30,000 or more than 120,000 public chains were left out of co-occurrence clustering, as were four to six repertoires with anomalous nucleotide sharing. This immuneACCESS table, as held by TCRdb, lists in-frame sequences with V and J called but not all clones. Of the missing ones, under half trace to an unresolved V gene in checked studies; the others have no known cause. The DNA was the basis for D and trimming; V, J and clone size are from that table. This sample lists about 55,000 clones; over 80% were detected once. The ten largest clones add up to around 1.5% of the sample.

The CDR3 measures 17 amino acids from cysteine to phenylalanine. Just CDR3 DNA is preserved here, 51 bases in frame from base 1. Ends trimmed: V by 0 bases, J by 4 bases; bases unmatched to a gene: 8. In the germline V gene, CDR1 corresponds to LGHNA and CDR2 to YSLEER. Regarding this clone: Its antigen remains undetermined. No quality values exist for individual bases; no much larger clone is one base distant.

The cohort comprised 550 to 700 healthy bone marrow donors. At the time of sampling, every cohort member was nominally healthy, though immune exposures that went unrecorded were likely present. The donor tested CMV seronegative, placing the donor among the 350 or so seronegative members of the cohort. A peripheral blood sample was collected from each donor, and TCR beta sequencing was performed on peripheral blood mononuclear cells. The Qiagen DNeasy Blood Extraction Kit was used to extract genomic DNA from the blood cell samples. The sequence derives from a man aged 25 to 40 in good health and CMV-seronegative. Specimen: PBMCs. Recombination joined TRBV4-3 with TRBJ2-3, and TRBD1 matches 9 of the central bases. The DNA sequence reads TGCGCCAGCAGCCAAGATTACGGACAGGGGCTTGCAGATACGCAGTATTTT. The resulting protein is CASSQDYGQGLADTQYF.